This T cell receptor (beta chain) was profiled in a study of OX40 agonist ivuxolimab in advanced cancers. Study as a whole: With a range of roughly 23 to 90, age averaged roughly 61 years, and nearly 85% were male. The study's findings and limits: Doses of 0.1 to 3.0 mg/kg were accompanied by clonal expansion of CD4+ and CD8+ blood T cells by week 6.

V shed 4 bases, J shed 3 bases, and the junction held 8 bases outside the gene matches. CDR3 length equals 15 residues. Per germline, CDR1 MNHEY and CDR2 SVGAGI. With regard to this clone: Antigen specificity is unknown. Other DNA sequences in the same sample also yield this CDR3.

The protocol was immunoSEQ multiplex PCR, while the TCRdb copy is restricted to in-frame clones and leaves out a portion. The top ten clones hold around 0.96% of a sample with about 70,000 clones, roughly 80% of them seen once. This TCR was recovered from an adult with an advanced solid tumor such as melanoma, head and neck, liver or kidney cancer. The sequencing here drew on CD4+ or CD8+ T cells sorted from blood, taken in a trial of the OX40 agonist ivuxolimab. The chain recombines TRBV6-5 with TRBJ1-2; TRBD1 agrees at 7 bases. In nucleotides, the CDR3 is TGTGCCAGCAGTTCATTCAGGGGGTTTGACTATGGCTACACCTTC. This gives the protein CASSSFRGFDYGYTF.